This TCR beta chain derives from a study of T cell responses to AZD1222 COVID-19 vaccine. About the research overall: The analysis combined second doses at about 4 or about 12 weeks. General study findings and limits: Donors skewed white British and female; clonal diversity was possibly underestimated. The number of AZD1222 recipients seropositive at baseline was only five to seven. Vaccine-associated CD4 TCRs ranged over spike, dominating at 160-218 and 743-854.

Produced via immunoSEQ multiplex PCR; TCRdb's table is partial and in-frame only. The data hold over 150,000 clones, with 80% to 95% observed a single time. Germline-derived CDR1 and CDR2 are SGDLS and YYNGEE. V lost 4 bases to trimming and J lost 1 base; unmatched junction nucleotides: 5. This CDR3 is built from 15 residues. Note on this clone: What it binds is unknown.

The clonotype was recovered from an adult in good health. The sequencing here drew on peripheral blood, taken on day 0 of AZD1222 vaccination. This sequence joins TRBV9 and TRBJ1-5; the match to TRBD1 covers 7 bases. CDR3 in DNA: TGTGCCAGCAGCAGAGAGGACAGGAGCAATCAGCCCCAGCATTTT. It specifies CASSREDRSNQPQHF.